The rows below give T cell receptor beta chains drawn from one sample of a study of cytomegalovirus exposure and HLA in healthy donors. Data came from immunoSEQ multiplex PCR; TCRdb stores just in-frame clones and leaves some out. This repertoire shows about 66,000 clones, 90% to 97% found once; its top ten account for 0.9% to 1%. Sequencing was performed on PBMCs. Receptors were obtained from a man younger than 35 in good health and CMV-seronegative. CDR3s include the opening cysteine and the closing phenylalanine or tryptophan. The order of the fields is clone size, J gene, D gene, V gene, CDR3 DNA, CDR3 protein. The D gene is left open where the match is weak. Only some rows state a clone size, as once, few, many or a class for expanded clones.

clone size: -
J gene: TRBJ1-2
D gene: TRBD1
V gene: TRBV18
CDR3 DNA: TGTGCCAGCTCACCGGACAGGGGATATGGCTACACCTTC
CDR3 protein: CASSPDRGYGYTF

clone size: -
J gene: TRBJ1-2
D gene: TRBD1
V gene: TRBV5-8
CDR3 DNA: TGTGCCAGCAGCTTGTACAGGGGGCAAGCAAATGGCTACACCTTC
CDR3 protein: CASSLYRGQANGYTF

clone size: once
J gene: TRBJ1-5
D gene: -
V gene: TRBV6-1
CDR3 DNA: TGTGCCAGCAGTGGGGGGCCTGTGATGGGTAATCAGCCCCAGCATTTT
CDR3 protein: CASSGGPVMGNQPQHF

clone size: -
J gene: TRBJ2-1
D gene: TRBD1
V gene: TRBV19
CDR3 DNA: TGTGCCAGTAGTCCCCGGACAGGGTACAGGTTAATTGAGCAGTTCTTC
CDR3 protein: CASSPRTGYRLIEQFF

clone size: -
J gene: TRBJ2-7
D gene: -
V gene: TRBV9
CDR3 DNA: TGTGCCAGCAGCTCCGTCCCCTACGAGCAGTACTTC
CDR3 protein: CASSSVPYEQYF

clone size: -
J gene: TRBJ2-7
D gene: -
V gene: TRBV4-1
CDR3 DNA: TGCGCCAGCAGCCTAGACAGTTTCTCCTACGAGCAGTACTTC
CDR3 protein: CASSLDSFSYEQYF

clone size: few
J gene: TRBJ2-7
D gene: TRBD1
V gene: TRBV11-2
CDR3 DNA: TGTGCCAGCACCCCGATCCGGGACAGTCTCTACGAGCAGTACTTC
CDR3 protein: CASTPIRDSLYEQYF

clone size: -
J gene: TRBJ2-7
D gene: TRBD1
V gene: TRBV2
CDR3 DNA: TGTGCCAGCAGTGACCGGACAGGGGGCGAATCCGAGCAGTACTTC
CDR3 protein: CASSDRTGGESEQYF

clone size: -
J gene: TRBJ2-5
D gene: TRBD2
V gene: TRBV4-1
CDR3 DNA: TGCGCCAGCAGCCAAGAATCTAGCGGGACACCGCTACAAGAGACCCAGTACTTC
CDR3 protein: CASSQESSGTPLQETQYF

clone size: -
J gene: TRBJ1-4
D gene: -
V gene: TRBV27
CDR3 DNA: TGTGCCAGCAGGTCGTACAGGGATAGGAACAATGAAAAACTGTTTTTT
CDR3 protein: CASRSYRDRNNEKLFF

clone size: -
J gene: TRBJ2-7
D gene: -
V gene: TRBV18
CDR3 DNA: TGTGCCAGCTCCGACAGTCCTTTGGGGGAGCAGTACTTC
CDR3 protein: CASSDSPLGEQYF

clone size: -
J gene: TRBJ2-1
D gene: TRBD2
V gene: TRBV15
CDR3 DNA: TGTGCCACCAGCAGAGGGGTTGGACTAGCGGGAGAAAATGAGCAGTTCTTC
CDR3 protein: CATSRGVGLAGENEQFF

clone size: -
J gene: TRBJ2-7
D gene: TRBD2
V gene: TRBV10-3
CDR3 DNA: TGTGTCAGCCTCCCTAGCGGGGAAGACGAGCAGTACTTC
CDR3 protein: CVSLPSGEDEQYF

clone size: -
J gene: TRBJ2-2
D gene: TRBD2
V gene: TRBV28
CDR3 DNA: TGTGCCAGCAGGGCGACTAGCGGGAACACCGGGGAGCTGTTTTTT
CDR3 protein: CASRATSGNTGELFF

clone size: -
J gene: TRBJ2-1
D gene: TRBD2
V gene: TRBV5-4
CDR3 DNA: TGTGCCAGCAGCTTGGCCGCTAGCGGGCTAACCTACAATGAGCAGTTCTTC
CDR3 protein: CASSLAASGLTYNEQFF

clone size: -
J gene: TRBJ1-1
D gene: -
V gene: TRBV19
CDR3 DNA: TGTGCCAGTAGTTGGCGGGGGGCCACTGAAGCTTTCTTT
CDR3 protein: CASSWRGATEAFF

clone size: -
J gene: TRBJ1-1
D gene: -
V gene: TRBV18
CDR3 DNA: TGTGCCAGCTCACGAGAGAAGGGGAAAGCTTTCTTT
CDR3 protein: CASSREKGKAFF

clone size: -
J gene: TRBJ1-2
D gene: -
V gene: TRBV28
CDR3 DNA: TGTGCCAGCAGTCCAACAGGGCCCTATGGCTACACCTTC
CDR3 protein: CASSPTGPYGYTF

clone size: -
J gene: TRBJ1-6
D gene: -
V gene: TRBV4-2
CDR3 DNA: TGTGCCAGCAGCCAGGGCAGGGATCGTTCACCCCTCCACTTT
CDR3 protein: CASSQGRDRSPLHF

clone size: -
J gene: TRBJ2-3
D gene: TRBD2
V gene: TRBV14
CDR3 DNA: TGTGCCAGCAGCCCTAGCGGGAGGGGCACAGATACGCAGTATTTT
CDR3 protein: CASSPSGRGTDTQYF

clone size: once
J gene: TRBJ2-2
D gene: -
V gene: TRBV7-8
CDR3 DNA: TGTGCCAGCAGCTTACTAACACAGAATCCCTCCCGGGGGACCGGGGAGCTGTTTTTT
CDR3 protein: CASSLLTQNPSRGTGELFF

clone size: once
J gene: TRBJ2-5
D gene: TRBD2
V gene: TRBV9
CDR3 DNA: TGTGCCAGCAGCGTAACGAGCGGGGGAGAGACCCAGTACTTC
CDR3 protein: CASSVTSGGETQYF

clone size: -
J gene: TRBJ2-1
D gene: -
V gene: TRBV7-2
CDR3 DNA: TGTGCCAGCAGCTTAGTAGCGGCCCCCGGCATTGAGCAGTTCTTC
CDR3 protein: CASSLVAAPGIEQFF

clone size: -
J gene: TRBJ2-7
D gene: TRBD2
V gene: TRBV2
CDR3 DNA: TGTGCCAGCAGGGGGACTAGCGGGAGACTCTACGAGCAGTACTTC
CDR3 protein: CASRGTSGRLYEQYF

clone size: -
J gene: TRBJ2-7
D gene: TRBD1
V gene: TRBV10-3
CDR3 DNA: TGTGCCATCAGCCCGGGACAGGGGACCTACGAGCAGTACTTC
CDR3 protein: CAISPGQGTYEQYF

clone size: -
J gene: TRBJ2-7
D gene: -
V gene: TRBV7-2
CDR3 DNA: TGTGCCAGCAGCCCACGTCTCGGGTCTGACGAGCAGTACTTC
CDR3 protein: CASSPRLGSDEQYF

clone size: -
J gene: TRBJ1-3
D gene: -
V gene: TRBV7-9
CDR3 DNA: TGTGCCAGCAGCTTGGGGAGGGCGGATGGAAACACCATATATTTT
CDR3 protein: CASSLGRADGNTIYF

clone size: -
J gene: TRBJ2-4
D gene: TRBD1
V gene: TRBV15
CDR3 DNA: TGTGCCACCAGCAGTAAGACAGGGGAACGGAACATTCAGTACTTC
CDR3 protein: CATSSKTGERNIQYF

clone size: -
J gene: TRBJ2-4
D gene: TRBD2
V gene: TRBV11-2
CDR3 DNA: TGTGCCAGCAGCTTAATCGCTAGCGGAGGAGGCAAAAACATTCAGTACTTC
CDR3 protein: CASSLIASGGGKNIQYF

clone size: -
J gene: TRBJ2-1
D gene: -
V gene: TRBV5-4
CDR3 DNA: TGTGCCAGCAGCTTGGATAGAGACAATGAGCAGTTCTTC
CDR3 protein: CASSLDRDNEQFF

clone size: -
J gene: TRBJ1-4
D gene: -
V gene: TRBV7-9
CDR3 DNA: TGTGCCAGCACCTCCTCCCGAGGGAGGAATAATGAAAAACTGTTTTTT
CDR3 protein: CASTSSRGRNNEKLFF

clone size: -
J gene: TRBJ1-3
D gene: TRBD1
V gene: TRBV7-2
CDR3 DNA: TGTGCCAGCAGCTTAGAGGGACAGGGCACTGGAAACACCATATATTTT
CDR3 protein: CASSLEGQGTGNTIYF

clone size: -
J gene: TRBJ2-7
D gene: TRBD2
V gene: TRBV27
CDR3 DNA: TGTGCCAGCGGACCAGGACTAGCGGGAGGCGAGCAGTACTTC
CDR3 protein: CASGPGLAGGEQYF

clone size: -
J gene: TRBJ1-1
D gene: -
V gene: TRBV6-1
CDR3 DNA: TGTGCCAGCAGACCCCGGCAGGGTCGAGCTTTCTTT
CDR3 protein: CASRPRQGRAFF

clone size: -
J gene: TRBJ2-3
D gene: -
V gene: TRBV11-2
CDR3 DNA: TGTGCCAGCAGCTTAGCGGCGGGGATGGATACGCAGTATTTT
CDR3 protein: CASSLAAGMDTQYF

clone size: -
J gene: TRBJ1-2
D gene: -
V gene: TRBV27
CDR3 DNA: TGTGCCAGCAGCAATCTCGGTTTTGGTGGCTACACCTTC
CDR3 protein: CASSNLGFGGYTF

clone size: -
J gene: TRBJ2-7
D gene: TRBD2
V gene: TRBV5-4
CDR3 DNA: TGTGCCAGCCGGACTAGTAGTGGCGAGCAGTACTTC
CDR3 protein: CASRTSSGEQYF

clone size: -
J gene: TRBJ1-2
D gene: -
V gene: TRBV19
CDR3 DNA: TGTGCCAGTAGAGATAGTAACTATGGCTACACCTTC
CDR3 protein: CASRDSNYGYTF